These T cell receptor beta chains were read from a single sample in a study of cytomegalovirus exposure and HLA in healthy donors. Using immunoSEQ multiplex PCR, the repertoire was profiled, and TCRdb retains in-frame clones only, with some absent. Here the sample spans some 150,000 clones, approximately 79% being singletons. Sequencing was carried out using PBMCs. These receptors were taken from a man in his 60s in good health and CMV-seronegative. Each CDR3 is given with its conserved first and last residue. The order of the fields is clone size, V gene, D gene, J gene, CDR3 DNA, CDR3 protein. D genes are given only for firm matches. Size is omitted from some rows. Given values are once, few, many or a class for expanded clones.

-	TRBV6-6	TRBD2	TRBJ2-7	TGTGCCAGCAGTTACTCCCGACTAGCGGCCTACGAGCAGTACTTC	CASSYSRLAAYEQYF
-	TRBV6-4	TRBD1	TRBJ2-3	TGTGCCAGCAGTACCGGGACAGACACAGATACGCAGTATTTT	CASSTGTDTDTQYF
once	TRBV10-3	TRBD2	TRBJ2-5	TGTGCCATCAGTGACAGCGGGAGGGCCGTGGAGACCCAGTACTTC	CAISDSGRAVETQYF
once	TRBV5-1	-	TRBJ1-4	TGCGCCAGCAGCTTGGGGCCGTATCCAACTAACGAAAAACTGTTTTTT	CASSLGPYPTNEKLFF
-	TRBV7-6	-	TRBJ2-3	TGTGCCAGCAGCTTATCCTACGCCTTTTCTTACCTTAGCACAGATACGCAGTATTTT	CASSLSYAFSYLSTDTQYF
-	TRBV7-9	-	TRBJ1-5	TGTGCCAGCAGCTTATTTGGCAATAGCAATCAGCCCCAGCATTTT	CASSLFGNSNQPQHF
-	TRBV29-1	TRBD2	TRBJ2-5	TGCAGCGTTGAGACTAGCGGGGGTGGGGAGACCCAGTACTTC	CSVETSGGGETQYF
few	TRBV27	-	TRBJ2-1	TGTGCCACCGGTCCTGAGAATGAGCAGTTCTTC	CATGPENEQFF
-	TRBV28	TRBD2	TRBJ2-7	TGTGCTAGCAGTTCTCCGACTAGCGGGAGCTACGAGCAGTACTTC	CASSSPTSGSYEQYF
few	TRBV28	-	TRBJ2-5	TGTGCCAGCAGTTTATCGGGGGGCGAGGGTCAAGAGACCCAGTACTTC	CASSLSGGEGQETQYF
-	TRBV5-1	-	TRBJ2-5	TGCGCCAGCAGCCCCACGAGGACGCAGGGCCAGTACTTC	CASSPTRTQGQYF
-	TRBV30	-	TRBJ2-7	TGTGCCTTTGCAGGGAACTCCTACGAGCAGTACTTC	CAFAGNSYEQYF
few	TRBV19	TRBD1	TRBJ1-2	TGTGCCGCAAAGAAATCCGGGACAGGGGTAGGCTACACCTTC	CAAKKSGTGVGYTF
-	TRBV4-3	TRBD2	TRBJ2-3	TGCGCCAGCAGCCTTAGCGGGAGGGACACAGATACGCAGTATTTT	CASSLSGRDTDTQYF
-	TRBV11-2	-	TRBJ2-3	TGTGCCAGCACCTCGGGGGCTAGCGGCGGCACAGATACGCAGTATTTT	CASTSGASGGTDTQYF
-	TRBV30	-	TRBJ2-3	TGTGCCTGGAGCGGGTTCCCAGATACGCAGTATTTT	CAWSGFPDTQYF
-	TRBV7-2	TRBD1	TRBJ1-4	TGTGCCAGCACCCCGGGACAGGGACGAGGAAAACTGTTTTTT	CASTPGQGRGKLFF
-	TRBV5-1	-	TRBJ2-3	TGCGCCAGCACGAGAAACGCGGACACAGATACGCAGTATTTT	CASTRNADTDTQYF
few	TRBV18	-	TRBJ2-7	TGTGCCAGCTCACCGCGGTCCCCCTACGAGCAGTACTTC	CASSPRSPYEQYF
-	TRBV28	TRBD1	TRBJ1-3	TGTGCCAGCCACACAGGGGACGTCGGGGGAAACACCATATATTTT	CASHTGDVGGNTIYF
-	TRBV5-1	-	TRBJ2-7	TGCGCCAGCAAGGGCGATGGGAGCTACGAGCAGTACTTC	CASKGDGSYEQYF
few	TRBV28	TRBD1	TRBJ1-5	TGTGCCAGCAGTTTGAGGAATAGGGGGCCAAGAAAATATAGCAATCAGCCCCAGCATTTT	CASSLRNRGPRKYSNQPQHF
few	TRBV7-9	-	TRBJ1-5	TGTGCCAGCAGCTTAGTATCCTGGGGACGGCGGGGTCAGCCCCAGCATTTT	CASSLVSWGRRGQPQHF
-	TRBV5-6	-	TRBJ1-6	TGTGCCAGCAGTTTCAGACAGAACTATAATTCACCCCTCCACTTT	CASSFRQNYNSPLHF
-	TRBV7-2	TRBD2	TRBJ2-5	TGTGCCAGCAGCTCAGCTAGCGGGGGGGCCTGGGGGACCCAGTACTTC	CASSSASGGAWGTQYF
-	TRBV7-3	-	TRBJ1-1	TGTGCCAGCAGCTTAACGGGGGCTCGTGAAGCTTTCTTT	CASSLTGAREAFF
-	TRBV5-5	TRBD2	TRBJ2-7	TGTGCCAGCAGCTCTGCGACTAGCGGGAGCTACTACGAGCAGTACTTC	CASSSATSGSYYEQYF
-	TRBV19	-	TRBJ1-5	TGTGCCAGTAGTCCGACAGTCAATCAGCCCCAGCATTTT	CASSPTVNQPQHF
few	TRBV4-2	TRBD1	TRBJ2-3	TGTGCCAGCAGCCAATGGACAGGGAGGACAGATACGCAGTATTTT	CASSQWTGRTDTQYF
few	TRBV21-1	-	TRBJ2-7	TGTGCCAGCAGGAAAACGGTGGTACGTGGGGACAGGCGAGTATCCGAGCAGTACTTC	CASRKTVVRGDRRVSEQYF
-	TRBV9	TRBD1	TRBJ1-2	TGTGCCAGCAGCCTACAGGACAGGGGAGGGAACTATGGCTACACCTTC	CASSLQDRGGNYGYTF
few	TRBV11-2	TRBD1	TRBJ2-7	TGTGCCAGCGCGAAAAGGACAGGGGGCTCCTACGAGCAGTACTTC	CASAKRTGGSYEQYF
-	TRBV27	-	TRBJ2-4	TGTGCCACGGGGGAGGTCGCCAAAAACATTCAGTACTTC	CATGEVAKNIQYF
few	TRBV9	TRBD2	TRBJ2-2	TGTGCCAGCAGCCTACTAGCGGGGGGGATTACTGACACCGGGGAGCTGTTTTTT	CASSLLAGGITDTGELFF
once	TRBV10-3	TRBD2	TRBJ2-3	TGTGCCATCAGAGCTAGCGGGGGGGACACAGATACGCAGTATTTT	CAIRASGGDTDTQYF
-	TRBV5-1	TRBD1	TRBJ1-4	TGCGCCAGCACCGAAACAGGGGGGAGTGAAAAACTGTTTTTT	CASTETGGSEKLFF
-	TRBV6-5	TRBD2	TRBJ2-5	TGTGCCAGCATTGGGGGGATAGCGGGAGTCCAGTACTTC	CASIGGIAGVQYF
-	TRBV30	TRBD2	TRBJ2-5	TGTGCCAATGACGCGGCGGGAGGGAGGGAGACCCAGTACTTC	CANDAAGGRETQYF
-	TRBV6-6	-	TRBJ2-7	TGTGCCAGCAGTTACAGGGGCCACGAGCAGTACTTC	CASSYRGHEQYF
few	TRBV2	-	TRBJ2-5	TGTGCCAGCAGCCGGGACCAGGGGACGGGAGAGACCCAGTACTTC	CASSRDQGTGETQYF
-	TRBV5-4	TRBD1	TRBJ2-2	TGTGCCAGCAGCCTCCGGGACAGGGGGCACACCGGGGAGCTGTTTTTT	CASSLRDRGHTGELFF
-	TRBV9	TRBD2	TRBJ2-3	TGTGCCAGCAGCGTAGCAGCGGGGGGGCCGTATACGCAGTATTTT	CASSVAAGGPYTQYF
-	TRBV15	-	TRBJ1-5	TGTGCCACCAGCAGAGATTTCGGGGGTCTTTCGAGCCAGCCCCAGCATTTT	CATSRDFGGLSSQPQHF
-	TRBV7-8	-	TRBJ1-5	TGTGCCAGCAGCTTAGGGGCAGTTAGCGGCAATCAGCCCCAGCATTTT	CASSLGAVSGNQPQHF
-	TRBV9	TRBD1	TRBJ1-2	TGTGCCAGCAGCGTAGCTACGGGCGGACAGGCCTATGGCTACACCTTC	CASSVATGGQAYGYTF
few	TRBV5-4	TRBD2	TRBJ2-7	TGTGCCAGCAGCTTTTCAGCGGGGGGATCCTACGAGCAGTACTTC	CASSFSAGGSYEQYF
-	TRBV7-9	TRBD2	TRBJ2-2	TGTGCCAGCAGCTTTTCGCGGGGGGGCGTCGGGGAGCTGTTTTTT	CASSFSRGGVGELFF
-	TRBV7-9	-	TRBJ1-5	TGTGCCAGCAGCCTGCGGACAGCCCTTAGCAATCAGCCCCAGCATTTT	CASSLRTALSNQPQHF
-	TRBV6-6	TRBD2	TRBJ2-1	TGTGCCAGCGGGTTTTCCGGGACTAGCGGCGAGCAGTTCTTC	CASGFSGTSGEQFF
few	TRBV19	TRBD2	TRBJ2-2	TGTGCCAGTAATAGCGGGGGGGCCTCGTCAGGGGAGCTGTTTTTT	CASNSGGASSGELFF
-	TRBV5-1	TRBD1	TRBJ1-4	TGCGCCAGCAGCTCCTGGACAGGAGAGGGTGAAAAACTGTTTTTT	CASSSWTGEGEKLFF
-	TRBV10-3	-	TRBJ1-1	TGTGCCATCAGGACGGACAGGAACACTGAAGCTTTCTTT	CAIRTDRNTEAFF
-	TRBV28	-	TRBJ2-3	TGTGCCAGCAGTTCCCCCTCGCACGGTTACACAGATACGCAGTATTTT	CASSSPSHGYTDTQYF
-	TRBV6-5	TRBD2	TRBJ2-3	TGTGCCAGCAGTTACTCGTGGCGGGGGGGATCAGATACGCAGTATTTT	CASSYSWRGGSDTQYF
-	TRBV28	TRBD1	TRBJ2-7	TGTGCCAGCAGTCCCAATCCTACAGGGGGGTACGAGCAGTACTTC	CASSPNPTGGYEQYF